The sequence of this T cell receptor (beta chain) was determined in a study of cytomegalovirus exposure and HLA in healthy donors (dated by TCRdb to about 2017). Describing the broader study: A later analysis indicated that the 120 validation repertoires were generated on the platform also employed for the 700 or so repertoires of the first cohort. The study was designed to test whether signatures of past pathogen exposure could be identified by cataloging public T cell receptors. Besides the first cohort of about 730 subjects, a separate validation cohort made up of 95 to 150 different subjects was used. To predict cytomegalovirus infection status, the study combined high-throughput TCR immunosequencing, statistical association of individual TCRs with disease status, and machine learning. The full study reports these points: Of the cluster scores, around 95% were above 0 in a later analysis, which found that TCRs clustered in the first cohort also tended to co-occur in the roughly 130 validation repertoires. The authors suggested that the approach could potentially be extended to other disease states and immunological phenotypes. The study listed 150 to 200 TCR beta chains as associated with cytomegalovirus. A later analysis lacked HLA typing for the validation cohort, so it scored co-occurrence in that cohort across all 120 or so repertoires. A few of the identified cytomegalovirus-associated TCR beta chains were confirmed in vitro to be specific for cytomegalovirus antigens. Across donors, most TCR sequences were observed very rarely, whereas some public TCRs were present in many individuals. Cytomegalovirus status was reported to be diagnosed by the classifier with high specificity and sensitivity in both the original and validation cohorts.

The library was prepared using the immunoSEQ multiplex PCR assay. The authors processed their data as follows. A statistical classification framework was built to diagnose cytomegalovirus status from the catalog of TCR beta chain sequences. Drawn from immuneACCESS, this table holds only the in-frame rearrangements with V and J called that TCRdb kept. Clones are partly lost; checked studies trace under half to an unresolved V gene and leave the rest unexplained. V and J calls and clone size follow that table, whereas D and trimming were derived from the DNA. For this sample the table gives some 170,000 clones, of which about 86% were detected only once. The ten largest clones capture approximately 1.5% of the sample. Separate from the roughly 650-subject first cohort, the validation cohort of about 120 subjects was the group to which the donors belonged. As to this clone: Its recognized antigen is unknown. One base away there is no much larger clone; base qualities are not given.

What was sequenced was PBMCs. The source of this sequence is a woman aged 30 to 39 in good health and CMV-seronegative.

The bases are TGCGCCAGCAGCCAAGATAGGGAGGGGGGGCCAGGAGAGACCCAGTACTTC. It encodes CASSQDREGGPGETQYF. The rearranged chain carries TRBV4-1 and TRBJ2-5, and the D gene may be TRBD2, 7 bases matching. Trimming takes 0 bases from V and 4 bases from J, and the germline ends sit 18 bases apart. Via the germline V gene, CDR1 is MGHRA and CDR2 YSYEKL. Taken from cysteine to phenylalanine, the CDR3 has 17 residues. Only CDR3 DNA is held: 51 bases, read in frame from base 1.